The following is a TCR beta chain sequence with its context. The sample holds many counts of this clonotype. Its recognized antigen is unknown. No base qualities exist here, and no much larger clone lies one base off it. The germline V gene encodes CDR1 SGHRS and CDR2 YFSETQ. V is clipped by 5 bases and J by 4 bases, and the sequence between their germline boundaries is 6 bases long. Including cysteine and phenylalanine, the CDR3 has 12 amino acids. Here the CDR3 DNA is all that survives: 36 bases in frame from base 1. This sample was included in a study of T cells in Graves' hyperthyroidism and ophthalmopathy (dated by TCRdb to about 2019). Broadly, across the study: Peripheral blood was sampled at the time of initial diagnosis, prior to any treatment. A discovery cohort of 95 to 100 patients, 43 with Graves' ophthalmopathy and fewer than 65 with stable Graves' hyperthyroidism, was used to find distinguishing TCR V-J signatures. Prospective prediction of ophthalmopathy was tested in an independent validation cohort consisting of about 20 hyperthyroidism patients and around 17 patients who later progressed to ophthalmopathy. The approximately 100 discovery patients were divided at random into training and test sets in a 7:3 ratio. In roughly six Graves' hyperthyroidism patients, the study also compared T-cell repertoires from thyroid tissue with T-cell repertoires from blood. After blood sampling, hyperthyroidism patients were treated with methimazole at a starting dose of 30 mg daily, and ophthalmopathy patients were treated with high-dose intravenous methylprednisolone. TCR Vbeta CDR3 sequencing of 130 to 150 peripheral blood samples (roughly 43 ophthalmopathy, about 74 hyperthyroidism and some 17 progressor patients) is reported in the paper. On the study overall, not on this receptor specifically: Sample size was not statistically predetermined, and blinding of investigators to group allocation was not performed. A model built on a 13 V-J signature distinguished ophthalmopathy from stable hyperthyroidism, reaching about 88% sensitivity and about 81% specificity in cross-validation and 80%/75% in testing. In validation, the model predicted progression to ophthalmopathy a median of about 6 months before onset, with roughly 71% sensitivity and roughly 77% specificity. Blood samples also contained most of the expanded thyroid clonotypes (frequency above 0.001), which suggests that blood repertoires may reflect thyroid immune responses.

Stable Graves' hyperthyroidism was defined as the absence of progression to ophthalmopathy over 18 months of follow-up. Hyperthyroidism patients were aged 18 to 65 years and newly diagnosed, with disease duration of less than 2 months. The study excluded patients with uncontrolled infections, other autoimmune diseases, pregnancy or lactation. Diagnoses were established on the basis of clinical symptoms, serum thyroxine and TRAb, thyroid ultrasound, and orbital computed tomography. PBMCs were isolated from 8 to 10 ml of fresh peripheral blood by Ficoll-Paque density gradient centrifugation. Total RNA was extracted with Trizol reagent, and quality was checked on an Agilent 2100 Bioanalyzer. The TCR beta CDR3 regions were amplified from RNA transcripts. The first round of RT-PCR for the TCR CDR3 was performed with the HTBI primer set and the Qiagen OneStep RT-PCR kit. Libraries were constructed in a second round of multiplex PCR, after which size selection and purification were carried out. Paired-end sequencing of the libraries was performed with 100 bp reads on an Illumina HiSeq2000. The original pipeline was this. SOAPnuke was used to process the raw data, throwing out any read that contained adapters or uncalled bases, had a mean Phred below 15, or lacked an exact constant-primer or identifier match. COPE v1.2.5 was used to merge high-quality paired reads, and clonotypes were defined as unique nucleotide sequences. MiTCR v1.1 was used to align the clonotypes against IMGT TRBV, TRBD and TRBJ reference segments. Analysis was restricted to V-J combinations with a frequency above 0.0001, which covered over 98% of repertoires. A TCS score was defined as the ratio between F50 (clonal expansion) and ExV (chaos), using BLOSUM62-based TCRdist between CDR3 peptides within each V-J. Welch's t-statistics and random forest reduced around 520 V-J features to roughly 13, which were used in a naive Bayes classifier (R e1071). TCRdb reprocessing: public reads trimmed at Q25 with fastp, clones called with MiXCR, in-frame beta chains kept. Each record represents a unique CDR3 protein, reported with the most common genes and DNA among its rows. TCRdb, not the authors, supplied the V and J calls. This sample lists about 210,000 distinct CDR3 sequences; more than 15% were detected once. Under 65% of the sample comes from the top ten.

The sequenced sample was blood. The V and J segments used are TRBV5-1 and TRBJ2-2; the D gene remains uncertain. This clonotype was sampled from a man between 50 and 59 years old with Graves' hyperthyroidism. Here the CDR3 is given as CASRTSTGELFF. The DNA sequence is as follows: TGCGCCAGCAGGACCAGCACCGGGGAGCTGTTTTTT. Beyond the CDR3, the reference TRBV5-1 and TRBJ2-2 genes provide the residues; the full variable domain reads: KAGVTQTPRYLIKTRGQQVTLSCSPISGHRSVSWYQQTPGQGLQFLFEYFSETQRNKGNFPGRFSGRQFSNSRSEMNVSTLELGDSALYLCASRTSTGELFFGEGSRLTVL.